This T cell receptor beta chain was identified in a study of T cell repertoires in cytomegalovirus infection. Study context: It was the public TCR beta signatures that indicated both CMV infection and matching HLA type.

In the case of this clonotype: The antigen remains unidentified.

Study outcomes and limitations: HLA-C-restricted CMV clonotypes gave the most frequent clonotype in two of eight donors.

Using its own MiXCR run on the reads, TCRdb lists one record per CDR3 protein. The sample consists of approximately 110,000 distinct CDR3 sequences, 30% to 35% of them appearing once. The specimen was CD8+ T cells from cultured PBMCs, collected from culture after CMV antigen stimulation. The sequence derives from a human donor in good health (CMV status not recorded). Some clones in this sample may be carry-over from other donors' samples.

CDR3 protein: CASSWTSPYTGELFF. CDR3 bases: TGCGCCAGCAGCTGGACTAGTCCTTACACCGGGGAGCTGTTTTTT. The V and J genes are TRBV5-1 and TRBJ2-2; 7 bases match TRBD2. J lost 3 bases, V lost 3 bases, and 5 bases had no gene match. The CDR3 totals 15 residues. CDR1 and CDR2 (germline): SGHRS, YFSETQ.